This T cell receptor (beta chain) was captured in a study of T cells in Graves' hyperthyroidism and ophthalmopathy. The TCR beta CDR3 regions underwent amplification using RNA transcripts as the source. First-round RT-PCR with HTBI primers amplified the TCR CDR3 region. TCRdb reprocessed the multiplex PCR reads with MiXCR, giving one entry per CDR3 protein. The sample comprises around 450,000 distinct CDR3 sequences, approximately 13% of which are singletons, and more than 4.5% rests with the top ten. Trimming took off 2 bases at V and 5 bases at J, with 18 bases between the two ends. This CDR3 is built from 16 residues. From germline, CDR1 is LGHNA and CDR2 YSLEER.

This TCR derives from a young woman with Graves' hyperthyroidism. This sequence joins TRBV4-3 and TRBJ1-2; the D gene is possibly TRBD1 (6 bases). Sequencing used blood. This CDR3 is CASSQQTGVVGYGYTF. The CDR3 DNA is TGCGCCAGCAGCCAACAGACAGGCGTTGTGGGGTATGGCTACACCTTC.